Here is one T cell receptor (beta chain) with its context. Looked up from germline, CDR1 is MNHEY and CDR2 is SVGAGI. With 0 bases clipped from V and 10 bases from J, the junction kept 15 bases outside the gene matches. The CDR3 consists of 16 residues. TCRdb's table, derived via immunoSEQ multiplex PCR, lists solely in-frame clones and lacks some. The data hold roughly 16,000 clones, with about 95% observed a single time. These data come from a study of blood T cell dynamics during melanoma immunotherapy. Time point denoted: week 3, after first cycle of checkpoint inhibitor. The clonotype originates from a human donor with melanoma. The chain couples TRBV6-5 to TRBJ2-7; 7 bases match TRBD2. Here the sequenced sample was effector memory CD8+ T cells from blood, taken from a patient treated with checkpoint blockade. In nucleotides, the CDR3 is TGTGCCAGCAGTTACTCGCTGCGGGGGAGGACTATAGAACAGTACTTC. This sequence encodes CASSYSLRGRTIEQYF.